These 27 T cell receptor beta chains were sequenced from one sample in a study of identical twins. In TCRdb, the 5' RACE reads were re-called with MiXCR into one record per CDR3 protein. The table has roughly 1.6 million distinct CDR3 sequences, about 31% seen once. Sequencing was performed on cord blood. The receptors were gathered from a newborn girl in good health.

The chain recombines TRBV20-1 with TRBJ2-6, with no clear D. Germline V gene lookup returns CDR1 DFQATT and CDR2 SNEGSKA (reference sequence). The CDR3 totals 13 residues. V gave up 6 bases and J gave up 0 bases, with 6 bases separating them. The CDR3 sequence: CSAQNSGANVLTF. In DNA, the CDR3 is TGCAGTGCACAGAACTCTGGGGCCAACGTCCTGACTTTC.

The chain couples TRBV18 to TRBJ2-2, with D perhaps matching TRBD2 (5 bases). Germline CDR1 KGHSH, CDR2 LQKENI. The CDR3 spans 15 residues. Trimming stripped 8 bases from V and 7 bases from J, with 20 bases between. The CDR3 bases are TGTGCCAGCGCACTAGTTGGTGCGGCGAACGGGGAGCTGTTTTTT. Encoded protein: CASALVGAANGELFF.

The chain couples TRBV7-9 to TRBJ2-5, with D possibly being TRBD2 (5 bases). The CDR3 spans 16 residues. Trimming left V 1 base short and J 3 bases short, with 15 bases between. CDR1 and CDR2 from the germline V gene are SEHNR and FQNEAQ (reference sequence). The chain's CDR3 is CASSLGEGWVKETQYF. CDR3 DNA: TGTGCCAGCAGCTTAGGAGAGGGCTGGGTTAAAGAGACCCAGTACTTC.

This clonotype was detected only a few times. The rearrangement joins TRBV12-3 or TRBV12-4 to TRBJ2-5, with 10 nucleotides matching TRBD2. The CDR3 is 15 amino acids. With 5 bases clipped from V and 12 bases from J, the junction kept 15 bases outside the gene matches. The CDR3 is CASSPSTGLAPGEYF. The DNA for the CDR3 is TGTGCCAGCAGTCCATCAACGGGACTAGCGCCAGGGGAGTACTTC.

This clonotype has only a few counts. This rearrangement joins TRBV20-1 to TRBJ2-3, with 13 bases identical to TRBD2. The J segment lost 4 bases and the V segment lost 3 bases, leaving 4 bases of the junction unmatched. CDR3 length: 15 residues. CDR1 and CDR2 (germline): DFQATT, SNEGSKA (reference sequence). Written as DNA, the CDR3 is TGCAGTGCTAGTGGTGGACTAGCGGGAGCAGATACGCAGTATTTT. It yields the protein CSASGGLAGADTQYF.

The gene calls are TRBV20-1 and TRBJ2-6; D uncertain. The CDR3 is 13 amino acids. Germline V gives CDR1 DFQATT, CDR2 SNEGSKA (reference sequence). Trimming left V 4 bases short and J 4 bases short, with 8 bases between. The CDR3 DNA follows: TGCAGTGCTAAAAAACCCGGGGCCAACGTCCTGACTTTC. Translation: CSAKKPGANVLTF.

The chain carries TRBV7-9 and TRBJ2-5; TRBD2 matches at 8 bases. V was clipped by 3 bases and J by 0 bases; unmatched bases: 6. Germline CDR1 and CDR2: SEHNR and FQNEAQ (reference sequence). The CDR3 runs 16 residues. CDR3 residues: CASSFVSGGNQETQYF. DNA of the CDR3: TGTGCCAGCAGCTTTGTCTCGGGGGGGAACCAAGAGACCCAGTACTTC.

This clonotype was detected only a few times. This sequence joins TRBV20-1 and TRBJ2-7; 9 positions match TRBD2. Germline-derived CDR1 and CDR2 are DFQATT and SNEGSKA (reference sequence). J lost 7 bases, V lost 3 bases, and 13 bases had no gene match. This CDR3 is 15 amino acids long. The CDR3 spells CSASLRLAAFNEQYF. As DNA, the CDR3 is TGCAGTGCTAGTCTCAGACTAGCGGCCTTCAATGAGCAGTACTTC.

This clonotype occurred a few times. This chain joins TRBV25-1 and TRBJ1-2; 11 bases are a match to TRBD1. The CDR3 covers 18 residues. V shed 5 bases, J shed 0 bases, and the junction held 11 bases outside the gene matches. Germline assignment: CDR1 MGHDK and CDR2 SYGVNS. CDR3 residues: CASSKDRGRPGANYGYTF. The DNA for the CDR3 is TGTGCCAGCAGTAAGGACAGGGGGCGACCGGGTGCTAACTATGGCTACACCTTC.

J is TRBJ2-2 and V is TRBV11-2; tentatively, D is TRBD1 (6 bases). CDR3 size: 18 residues. The V and J ends lost 5 bases and 0 bases respectively, with 19 bases between them. CDR1 and CDR2 (germline): SGHAT, FQNNGV. The CDR3 bases are TGTGCCAGCAGCCACTATTCTCAGGGGCCCCCGAACACCGGGGAGCTGTTTTTT. The encoded protein is CASSHYSQGPPNTGELFF.

In its sample, this clonotype was seen many times. The V and J genes are TRBV27 and TRBJ2-7; 11 nucleotides match TRBD2. Trimming cost V 7 bases and J 2 bases; bases outside gene matches: 4. Looked up from germline, CDR1 is MNHEY and CDR2 is SMNVEV (reference sequence). This CDR3 has 14 amino acids. The CDR3: CASTTSGGTYEQYF. The CDR3 DNA reads TGTGCCAGCACCACTAGCGGGGGAACCTACGAGCAGTACTTC.

V is TRBV6-6 and J is TRBJ2-1, with unresolved D. The ends were cut back, 2 bases at V and 9 bases at J, with 11 bases in the middle. The CDR3 spans 13 residues. Per the germline V gene, CDR1 is MNHNY and CDR2 is SVGAGI (reference sequence). The CDR3 region is CASSYGVNGEQFF. The CDR3 DNA sequence: TGTGCCAGCAGTTACGGGGTTAACGGTGAGCAGTTCTTC.

The chain links TRBV4-1 to TRBJ2-3; 7 positions match TRBD2. V shed 2 bases and J 2 bases; nucleotides not matched to a gene: 4. The CDR3 has 15 amino acids. Germline loops: CDR1 MGHRA, CDR2 YSYEKL. The CDR3 nucleotides read TGCGCCAGCAGCCAAAAAGCGGGACCCACAGATACGCAGTATTTT. Translation gives CASSQKAGPTDTQYF.

The rearrangement uses TRBV20-1 and TRBJ1-6; D is unresolved. V was trimmed by 6 bases and J by 7 bases, leaving 13 bases between them. The germline CDR1 and CDR2 sequences are DFQATT and SNEGSKA (reference sequence). This CDR3 has 13 residues. The CDR3 coding sequence is TGCAGTGCCCGCCGGACCCTCAATTCACCCCTCCACTTT. Its protein product is CSARRTLNSPLHF.

The V gene is TRBV24-1, the J gene TRBJ2-3; D not certain. Germline V gives CDR1 KGHDR, CDR2 SFDVKD. The CDR3 sequence is 15 residues long. V was clipped by 1 base and J by 4 bases, with 11 bases between them. The CDR3 region is CATSDFPGRPDTQYF. CDR3 nucleotide sequence: TGTGCCACCAGTGATTTTCCGGGTCGTCCAGATACGCAGTATTTT.

This clonotype has a handful of counts. The gene calls are TRBV20-1 and TRBJ1-2; the D gene is possibly TRBD1 (6 bases). The CDR3 spans 12 residues. Germline CDR1 reads DFQATT; CDR2 reads SNEGSKA (reference sequence). The V gene lost 5 bases and the J gene lost 5 bases, with 12 bases spanning the gap. CDR3 sequence reads: CSAPGGRYGYTF. The DNA for the CDR3 is TGCAGTGCTCCCGGGGGGCGATATGGCTACACCTTC.

The chain links TRBV6-1 to TRBJ2-1; D might be TRBD1 (6 bases). Germline lookup yields CDR1 MNHNS and CDR2 SASEGT. This CDR3 has 14 residues. With 5 bases removed from V and 6 bases from J, the gap between germline ends came to 14 bases. CDR3 sequence reads: CASSQGPRPNEQFF. The CDR3 DNA reads as TGTGCCAGCAGTCAGGGGCCGAGACCCAATGAGCAGTTCTTC.

The chain uses TRBV9 and TRBJ2-7; the D gene could be TRBD1 or TRBD2 (5 bases each). Per germline, CDR1 SGDLS and CDR2 YYNGEE. CDR3 length: 15 amino acids. Trimming shortened V by 0 bases and J by 2 bases, and 12 bases separated the two germline ends. CDR3 region: CASSVGAGRTYEQYF. The CDR3 coding sequence is TGTGCCAGCAGCGTAGGGGCAGGGAGAACCTACGAGCAGTACTTC.

The V gene is TRBV30, the J gene TRBJ2-1; 9 bases match TRBD1. This CDR3 spans 18 amino acids. CDR1 is GTSNPN, CDR2 SVGIG, per germline (reference sequence). V was pared by 4 bases and J by 7 bases, with 20 bases of the junction left unmatched. CDR3 sequence: CAWTPIGSRDREGNEQFF. In DNA form, the CDR3 reads TGTGCCTGGACCCCCATTGGGAGCCGGGACAGGGAAGGAAATGAGCAGTTCTTC.

This clonotype has only a few counts. This sequence joins TRBV5-1 and TRBJ2-5; tentative D call: TRBD1 (5 bases). The germline gives CDR1 SGHRS, CDR2 YFSETQ. The CDR3 covers 14 residues. V gave up 2 bases and J gave up 1 base, with 9 bases separating them. CDR3 in DNA: TGCGCCAGCAGCTTCTACAGGTCCCAAGAGACCCAGTACTTC. Translating gives CASSFYRSQETQYF.

This clonotype occurred a few times. The V gene is TRBV20-1, the J gene TRBJ2-1; D remains ambiguous. Germline values: CDR1 DFQATT, CDR2 SNEGSKA (reference sequence). With 3 bases removed from V and 2 bases from J, the gap between germline ends came to 14 bases. The CDR3 extends over 15 amino acids. CDR3 DNA: TGCAGTGCTAGTGGTGGATCCCAGGCCTACAATGAGCAGTTCTTC. The encoded protein is CSASGGSQAYNEQFF.

The chain employs TRBV5-1 and TRBJ2-3; perhaps TRBD1 as D (5 bases). The CDR3 extends over 14 amino acids. Between the trimmed V and J ends, which lost 5 bases and 2 bases, there was a span of 12 bases. CDR1 and CDR2 from the germline V gene are SGHRS and YFSETQ. The CDR3 bases are TGCGCCAGCAGTGGACATATAACCACAGATACGCAGTATTTT. Its protein is CASSGHITTDTQYF.

This clonotype was detected only a few times. The V call is TRBV7-6, the J call TRBJ2-3, with a weak D call TRBD1 (5 bases). Germline loops: CDR1 SGHVS, CDR2 FNYEAQ. V shed 5 bases and J shed 6 bases, with 12 bases lying between them. The CDR3 length is 13 residues. The CDR3 reads CASSPTYRDTQYF. As DNA, the CDR3 is TGTGCCAGCAGCCCCACCTACAGGGATACGCAGTATTTT.

In its sample, this clonotype was seen a few times. The V call is TRBV5-1, the J call TRBJ2-7; D possibly corresponds to TRBD2 (6 bases). The CDR3 loop spans 15 amino acids. With 5 bases removed from V and 0 bases from J, the gap between germline ends came to 15 bases. Germline V CDR1 and CDR2: SGHRS, YFSETQ. The CDR3 DNA reads TGCGCCAGCAGGTTAGGACGGGACTCCTCCTACGAGCAGTACTTC. As protein: CASRLGRDSSYEQYF.

The chain couples TRBV10-3 to TRBJ2-1; 10 nucleotides line up with TRBD2. The germline V gene has CDR1 ENHRY and CDR2 SYGVKD. J lost 9 bases, V lost 0 bases, and 5 bases had no gene match. The CDR3 spans 15 residues. The CDR3 bases are TGTGCCATCAGTGAGTCCGCTAGCGGGAGAATTGAGCAGTTCTTC. Translation gives CAISESASGRIEQFF.

As regards this clonotype: Mismatch with germline at one junction end may stem from a read error. This sequence joins TRBV12-3 or TRBV12-4 and TRBJ2-5; 7 bases are shared with TRBD1. The CDR3 is made up of 17 amino acids. The CDR3 DNA sequence: TGTGCCGGCAGTTTTTCTTATTTTAGGGACAGCCAAGAGACCCAGTACTTC. Translating it yields CAGSFSYFRDSQETQYF.

The genes are TRBV20-1 and TRBJ2-7; 10 nucleotides align to TRBD2. This CDR3 has 18 residues. The germline CDR1 and CDR2 sequences are DFQATT and SNEGSKA (reference sequence). Trimming took 0 bases from V and 0 from J; bases not matched to a gene: 11. The CDR3 is CSAREPNPSGSPSYEQYF. The CDR3 DNA reads TGCAGTGCTAGAGAACCTAACCCTAGCGGGAGCCCCTCCTACGAGCAGTACTTC.